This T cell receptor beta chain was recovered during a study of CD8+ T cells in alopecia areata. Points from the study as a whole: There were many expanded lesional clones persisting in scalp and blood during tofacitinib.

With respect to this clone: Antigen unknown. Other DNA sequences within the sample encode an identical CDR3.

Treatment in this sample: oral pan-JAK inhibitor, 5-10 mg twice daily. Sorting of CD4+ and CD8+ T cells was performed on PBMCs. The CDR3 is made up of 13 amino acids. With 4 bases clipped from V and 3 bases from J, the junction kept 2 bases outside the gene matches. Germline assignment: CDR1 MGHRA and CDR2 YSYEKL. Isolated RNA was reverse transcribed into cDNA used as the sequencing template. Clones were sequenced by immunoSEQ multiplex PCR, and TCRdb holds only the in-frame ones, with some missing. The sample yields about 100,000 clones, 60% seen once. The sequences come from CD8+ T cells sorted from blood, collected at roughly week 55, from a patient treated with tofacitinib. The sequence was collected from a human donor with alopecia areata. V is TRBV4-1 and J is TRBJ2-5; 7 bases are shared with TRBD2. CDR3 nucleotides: TGCGCCAGCAGCCCGGCGGGGGAAGAGACCCAGTACTTC. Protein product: CASSPAGEETQYF.